Below, one T cell receptor beta chain is given with its context. The CDR3 has 13 amino acids. Germline CDR1 MNHEY, CDR2 SVGAGI. Trimming removed 6 bases from V and 8 bases from J, with 11 bases in between. These data come from a study of T cell changes during pregnancy in multiple sclerosis. Sequenced by immunoSEQ multiplex PCR; TCRdb stores in-frame clones only, minus some. The table has tens of thousands of clones, 85% to 90% seen once. This clonotype was sampled from a female donor in good health, enrolled as a control in a pregnancy study. The rearrangement uses TRBV6-5 and TRBJ1-6; D is uncertain. The starting material was peripheral blood, obtained in the first trimester of pregnancy. CDR3 protein: CASRLEVDSPLHF. DNA of the CDR3: TGTGCCAGCAGATTAGAGGTGGATTCACCCCTCCACTTT.